The clone carrying this TCR beta chain occurred many times. What it recognizes is unknown. Previously described methods with listed TCR primers produced the bulk TCR libraries. From the PCR reads, TCRdb called clonotypes with MiXCR, one entry per CDR3 protein. This table has approximately 500,000 distinct CDR3 sequences, 20% to 25% appearing once. The sample comes from a study of molecular identifiers for immune sequencing clone quantification. Study-level points and caveats: Beyond 20 RNA copies, clones held over 99% of effector molecules, compared with under 1% in naive cells. Underestimation of highly expanded clone sizes could arise where identical TCR molecules share a barcode.

Naive CD8 T cells were FACS-sorted by CD8+CD4-CCR7+CD45RA+ markers. The clonotype was recovered from a human donor in good health. Some libraries in this study had Jurkat cell RNA spiked in. Sequenced: naive CD8+ T cells from blood, with Jurkat cell RNA spiked in. Documented subset: FACS-sorted CD8+CD4-CCR7+CD45RA+ naive T cells.

The CDR3 bases are TGCAGTGCTGGACAGGGGGTACCCAAAAACATTCAGTACTTC. Translation: CSAGQGVPKNIQYF. The chain employs TRBV20-1 and TRBJ2-4, with TRBD1 identical over 10 bases. V lost 5 bases, J lost 2 bases, and 3 bases stayed unmatched. CDR1 is DFQATT, CDR2 SNEGSKA, per germline (reference sequence). The CDR3 contains 14 residues.